This T cell receptor (beta chain) was observed in a study of PD-1 blockade in classical Hodgkin lymphoma. Study results and caveats: At baseline, newly diagnosed patients reportedly showed less TCR diversity than healthy donors. Baseline diversity was lower in partial responders and progressors than complete responders.

All patients relapsed after autologous stem cell transplantation, and brentuximab vedotin exposure varied. Complete response, partial response or progressive disease constituted the best response categories observed. Sequenced by immunoSEQ multiplex PCR; TCRdb stores in-frame clones only, minus some. The data hold around 25,000 clones, with approximately 78% observed a single time. A remark on this clone: Its antigen is unidentified.

Germline V lookup: CDR1 PRHDT, CDR2 FYEKMQ (reference sequence). The CDR3 is 18 amino acids. With V trimmed by 5 bases and J by 2 bases, 16 bases remained unmatched. The chain joins TRBV13 to TRBJ1-2; 8 bases align to TRBD1. The TCR sequence derives from a human donor with classical Hodgkin lymphoma. The sequenced sample was peripheral blood mononuclear cells (PBMCs), obtained before the second cycle of nivolumab. As DNA, the CDR3 is TGTGCCAGCAGCCAAAGCCGGGACAGGTGGGGCGGAAACTATGGCTACACCTTC. Translating gives CASSQSRDRWGGNYGYTF.